This TCR beta chain appears in the sequencing data of a study of T cell repertoires in cytomegalovirus infection. This clonotype was picked up a small number of times. Its antigen is currently unknown. Findings and caveats of the study: The response measured ex vivo was dominated by TCR beta clonotypes (HLA-C-restricted and CMV-specific).

Using its own MiXCR run on the reads, TCRdb lists one record per CDR3 protein. The repertoire holds approximately 160,000 distinct CDR3 sequences, with approximately 17% as singletons. CDR3 size: 17 residues. V was pared by 0 bases and J by 1 base, with 15 bases between. The germline gives CDR1 SGHTA, CDR2 FQGNSA. The chain employs TRBV7-2 and TRBJ1-1; TRBD1 is a possible D gene (5 bases). This TCR was sampled from a human donor in good health (CMV status not recorded). Some clones in this sample may be carry-over from other donors' samples. The sample consisted of CD8+ T cells from PBMCs. The CDR3 DNA reads as TGTGCCAGCAGCTTAGCCCCTAGACAGCCGACGAACACTGAAGCTTTCTTT. Amino acids: CASSLAPRQPTNTEAFF.